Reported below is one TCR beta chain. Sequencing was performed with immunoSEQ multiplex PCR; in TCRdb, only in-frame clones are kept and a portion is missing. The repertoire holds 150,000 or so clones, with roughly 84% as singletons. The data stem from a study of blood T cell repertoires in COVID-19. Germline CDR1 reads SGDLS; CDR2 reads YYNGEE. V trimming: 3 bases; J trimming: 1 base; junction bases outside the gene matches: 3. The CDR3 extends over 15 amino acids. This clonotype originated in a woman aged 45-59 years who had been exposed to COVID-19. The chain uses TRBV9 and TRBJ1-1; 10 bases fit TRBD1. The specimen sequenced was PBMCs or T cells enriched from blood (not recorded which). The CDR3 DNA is TGTGCCAGCAGCGCGGGACAGGGGACGAACACTGAAGCTTTCTTT. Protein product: CASSAGQGTNTEAFF.